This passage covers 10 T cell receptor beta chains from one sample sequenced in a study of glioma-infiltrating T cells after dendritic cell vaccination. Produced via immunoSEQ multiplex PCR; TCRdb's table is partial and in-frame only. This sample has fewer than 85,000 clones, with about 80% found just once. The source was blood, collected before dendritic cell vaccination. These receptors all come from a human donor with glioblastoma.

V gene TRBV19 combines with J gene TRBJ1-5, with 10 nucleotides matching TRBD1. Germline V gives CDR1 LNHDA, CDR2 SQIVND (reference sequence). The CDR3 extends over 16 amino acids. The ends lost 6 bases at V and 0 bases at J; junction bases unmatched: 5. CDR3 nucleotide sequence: TGTGCCAGTAGCGACAGGGGGCCCTATAGCAATCAGCCCCAGCATTTT. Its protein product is CASSDRGPYSNQPQHF.

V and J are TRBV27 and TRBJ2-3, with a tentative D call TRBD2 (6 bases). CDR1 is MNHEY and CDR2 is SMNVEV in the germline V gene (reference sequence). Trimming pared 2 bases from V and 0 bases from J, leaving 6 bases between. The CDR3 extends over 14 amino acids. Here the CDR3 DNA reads TGTGCCAGCAGTTTAGCGGGGAGCACAGATACGCAGTATTTT. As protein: CASSLAGSTDTQYF.

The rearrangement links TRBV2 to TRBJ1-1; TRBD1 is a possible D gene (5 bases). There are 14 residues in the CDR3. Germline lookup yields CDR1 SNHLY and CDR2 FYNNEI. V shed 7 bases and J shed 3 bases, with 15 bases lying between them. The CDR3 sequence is CASKYRQGDTEAFF. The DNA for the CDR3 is TGTGCCAGCAAATATAGGCAGGGTGACACTGAAGCTTTCTTT.

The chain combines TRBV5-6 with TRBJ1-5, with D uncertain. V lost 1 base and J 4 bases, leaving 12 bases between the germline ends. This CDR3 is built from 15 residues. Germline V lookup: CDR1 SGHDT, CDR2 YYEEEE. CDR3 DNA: TGTGCCAGCAGCTTGTTCGCAGGTGATAATCAGCCCCAGCATTTT. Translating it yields CASSLFAGDNQPQHF.

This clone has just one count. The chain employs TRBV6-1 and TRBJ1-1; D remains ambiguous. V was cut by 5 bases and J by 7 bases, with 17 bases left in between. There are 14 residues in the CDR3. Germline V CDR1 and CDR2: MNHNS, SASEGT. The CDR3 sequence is CASSSRTGLSEAFF. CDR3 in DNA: TGTGCCAGCAGTTCCCGGACGGGATTGAGTGAAGCTTTCTTT.

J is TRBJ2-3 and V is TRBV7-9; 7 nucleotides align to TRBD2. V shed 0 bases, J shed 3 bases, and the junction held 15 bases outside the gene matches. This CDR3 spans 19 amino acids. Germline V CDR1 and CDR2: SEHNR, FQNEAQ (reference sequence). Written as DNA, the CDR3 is TGTGCCAGCAGCTTAGCCCCTAATGGACTAGGCGGCGGGACAGATACGCAGTATTTT. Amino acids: CASSLAPNGLGGGTDTQYF. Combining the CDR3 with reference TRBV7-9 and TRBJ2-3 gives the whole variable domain DTGVSQNPRHKITKRGQNVTFRCDPISEHNRLYWYRQTLGQGPEFLTYFQNEAQLEKSRLLSDRFSAERPKGSFSTLEIQRTEQGDSAMYLCASSLAPNGLGGGTDTQYFGPGTRLTVL.

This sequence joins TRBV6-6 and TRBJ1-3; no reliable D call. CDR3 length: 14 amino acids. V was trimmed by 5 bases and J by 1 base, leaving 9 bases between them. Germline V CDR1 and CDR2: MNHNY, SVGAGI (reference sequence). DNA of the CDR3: TGTGCCAGCAGTCCGAGGACTTCTGGAAACACCATATATTTT. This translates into CASSPRTSGNTIYF.

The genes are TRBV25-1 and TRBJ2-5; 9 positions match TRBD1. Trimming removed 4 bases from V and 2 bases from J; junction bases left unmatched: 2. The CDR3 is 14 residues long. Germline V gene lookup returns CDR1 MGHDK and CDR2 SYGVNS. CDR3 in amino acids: CASSAGTGQETQYF. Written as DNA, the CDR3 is TGTGCCAGCAGTGCCGGGACAGGGCAAGAGACCCAGTACTTC.

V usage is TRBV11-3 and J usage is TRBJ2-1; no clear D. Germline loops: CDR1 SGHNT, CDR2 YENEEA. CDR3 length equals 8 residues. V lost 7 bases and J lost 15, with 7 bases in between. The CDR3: CASIRWFF. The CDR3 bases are TGTGCCAGCATCCGGTGGTTCTTC.

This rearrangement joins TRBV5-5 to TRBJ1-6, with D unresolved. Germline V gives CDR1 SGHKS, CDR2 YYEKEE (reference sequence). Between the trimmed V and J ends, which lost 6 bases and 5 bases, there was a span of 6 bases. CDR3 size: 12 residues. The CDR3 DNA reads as TGTGCCAGCAACATGAATAATTCACCCCTCCACTTT. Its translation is CASNMNNSPLHF.